This T cell receptor (beta chain) was sequenced in a study of early stage breast cancer tumors. Across the whole study: Of roughly 17 invasive breast tumors, about twelve were hormone receptor-positive, HER2-negative. Study-wide points: Commonly generated sequences made up most enriched TCRB sequences shared between patients. Blood repertoires resembled normal breast more than tumor.

V lost 0 bases and J lost 0, with 3 bases in between. The CDR3 has 14 amino acids. CDR1 and CDR2 from the germline V gene are MNHNS and SASEGT. Comments on this clone: Antigen: not known.

Each sample had two DNA replicates, 0.5 ug blood or 1.5 ug tissue. Using immunoSEQ multiplex PCR, the repertoire was profiled, and TCRdb retains in-frame clones only, with some absent. There are approximately 20,000 clones in the sample; approximately 82% occur only once, and approximately 2% lies in the top ten. The source material was blood. V is TRBV6-1 and J is TRBJ1-5, with no clear D. This sequence originates from a person aged 65 to 85 with breast cancer. The CDR3 DNA reads TGTGCCAGCAGTGAAGCTTATAGCAATCAGCCCCAGCATTTT. Translation gives CASSEAYSNQPQHF.